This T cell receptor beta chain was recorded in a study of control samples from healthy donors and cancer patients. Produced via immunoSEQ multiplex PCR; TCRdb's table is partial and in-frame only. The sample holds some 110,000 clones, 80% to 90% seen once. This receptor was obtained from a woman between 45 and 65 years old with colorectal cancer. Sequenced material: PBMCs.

CDR3 loop: CASSVTEFSDEQYF. CDR3 sequence (DNA): TGTGCCAGCAGTGTCACGGAGTTTTCCGACGAGCAGTACTTC. The chain joins TRBV25-1 to TRBJ2-7; the D is unclear. The V end lost 4 bases, the J end lost 5 bases, and 15 bases lay between the germline ends. Per germline, CDR1 MGHDK and CDR2 SYGVNS. This CDR3 has 14 residues.